What follows are 29 T cell receptor beta chains derived from one specimen sequenced in a study of glioma-infiltrating T cells. TCR alpha and beta CDR3 regions were amplified from RNA using iRepertoire nested multiplex PCR. TCRdb analysed the multiplex PCR reads with MiXCR anew, one entry per CDR3 protein. The sample lists more than 90,000 distinct CDR3 sequences, roughly 40% occurring once. Source material: glioma tissue, nonneoplastic brain tissue, or PBMCs (not recorded which). The receptors stem from a human donor with low-grade glioma or glioblastoma, undergoing nonglioma brain surgery, or in good health (not recorded which).

This clonotype was found many times. V and J are TRBV12-5 and TRBJ1-1; the D is unclear. There are 11 residues in the CDR3. Trimming removed 5 bases from V and 11 bases from J, with 12 bases in between. Germline CDR1 reads LGHNT; CDR2 reads FRNRAP. This CDR3 is CASGERGPAFF. The CDR3, as DNA: TGTGCTAGTGGTGAGCGTGGGCCCGCTTTCTTT.

This clonotype occurred many times. The chain links TRBV20-1 to TRBJ2-2; D might be TRBD1 or TRBD2, each matching 5 bases. The V end lost 2 bases, the J end lost 0 bases, and 13 bases lay between the germline ends. The CDR3 is 16 amino acids. CDR1 is DFQATT and CDR2 is SNEGSKA in the germline V gene (reference sequence). CDR3 protein: CSARHPGRANTGELFF. CDR3 bases: TGCAGTGCTAGACATCCGGGACGGGCGAACACCGGGGAGCTGTTTTTT.

A remark on this clonotype: Compared with germline, one end of the junction differs, possibly owing to a read error. The gene calls are TRBV6-9 and TRBJ2-7; 11 nucleotides align to TRBD2. The CDR3 runs to 15 residues. CDR1 is MNHGY, CDR2 SVAAGI, per germline. CDR3 loop: CASSSASGGTKEQYF. CDR3 in DNA: TGCGCCAGCAGTTCCGCTAGCGGGGGGACCAAGGAGCAGTACTTC.

This clonotype was observed at least ten times. The gene calls are TRBV15 and TRBJ1-4, with D perhaps matching TRBD1 (6 bases). Deletions cut 0 bases from V and 6 bases from J, with 14 bases between. The V gene's germline CDR1 is LNHNV and CDR2 YYDKDF (reference sequence). The CDR3 is made up of 16 amino acids. The CDR3: CATSRDTYRVDEKLFF. The CDR3 DNA follows: TGTGCCACCAGCAGAGATACGTACAGGGTCGATGAAAAACTGTTTTTT.

This clonotype was seen repeatedly, ten times or more. The chain carries TRBV29-1 and TRBJ2-1; D tentatively fits TRBD1 or TRBD2 (5 bases each). V was cut by 2 bases and J by 12 bases, with 17 bases left in between. This CDR3 is 13 amino acids long. CDR1 is SQVTM, CDR2 ANQGSEA, per germline. The CDR3: CSVEKGFGASQFF. CDR3 in DNA: TGCAGCGTTGAAAAAGGTTTCGGGGCGTCGCAGTTCTTC.

The rearrangement joins TRBV4-1 to TRBJ2-3; TRBD2 might be the D (5 bases). CDR1 and CDR2 (germline): MGHRA, YSYEKL. The CDR3 sequence is 14 residues long. The V and J ends lost 3 bases and 4 bases respectively, with 11 bases between them. The CDR3 loop is CASSHWTLPDTQYF. DNA for the CDR3: TGCGCCAGCAGCCACTGGACTCTCCCAGATACGCAGTATTTT.

A few counts support this clonotype. This chain links TRBV6-1 with TRBJ2-1; tentatively, D is TRBD2 (6 bases). V was shortened by 11 bases and J by 9 bases, with 17 bases between the two germline ends. Looked up from germline, CDR1 is MNHNS and CDR2 is SASEGT. CDR3 length equals 12 residues. Written as DNA, the CDR3 is TGTGCCTGCGGGGACCAGACCATTGAGCAGTTCTTC. Encoded protein: CACGDQTIEQFF.

This clonotype was seen at least ten times. The chain uses TRBV5-1 and TRBJ1-1; D not certain. Germline CDR1 and CDR2: SGHRS and YFSETQ. Trimming stripped 5 bases from V and 0 bases from J, with 14 bases between. This CDR3 spans 15 amino acids. CDR3 DNA: TGCGCCAGCAGAAAATTGGAGGGCATGAACACTGAAGCTTTCTTT. Amino acids: CASRKLEGMNTEAFF. The full variable domain, rest sourced from reference TRBV5-1 and TRBJ1-1, is KAGVTQTPRYLIKTRGQQVTLSCSPISGHRSVSWYQQTPGQGLQFLFEYFSETQRNKGNFPGRFSGRQFSNSRSEMNVSTLELGDSALYLCASRKLEGMNTEAFFGQGTRLTVV.

A remark on this clonotype: It may be a read error: a sequence one base away is much more abundant. DNA for the CDR3: TGCAGCGTTGAACCCATAAGGGTCGGAGAGACCCAGTACTTC. It yields the protein CSVEPIRVGETQYF. The chain is built from TRBV29-1 and TRBJ2-5, with no clear D. Trimming removed 2 bases from V and 4 bases from J, with 14 bases in between. The CDR3 totals 14 residues. Germline values: CDR1 SQVTM, CDR2 ANQGSEA.

On this clonotype: This could be a read error, since a much larger clone is one nucleotide away. The CDR3 ends on some other residue instead of the conserved phenylalanine or tryptophan, so this is likely a read error. The chain employs TRBV19 and TRBJ2-5; tentative D call: TRBD1 (5 bases). CDR3 length: 17 residues. Germline V CDR1 and CDR2: LNHDA, SQIVND (reference sequence). V lost 0 bases and J lost 2, with 16 bases in between. The CDR3 loop is CASSIEGAREFQETQYS. In nucleotides, the CDR3 is TGTGCCAGTAGTATAGAGGGTGCCAGGGAATTTCAAGAGACCCAGTACTCC.

Concerning this clonotype itself: At one of its ends the junction is not consistent with the germline gene, which may arise from a read error. The chain links TRBV3-1 to TRBJ1-2, with D unclear. Germline V gene lookup returns CDR1 LGHDT and CDR2 YNNKEL (reference sequence). The CDR3 extends over 14 amino acids. The CDR3 loop reads CAGSHHSAQYGYTF. CDR3 bases: TGTGCCGGCAGCCACCATTCAGCCCAATATGGCTACACCTTC.

This clonotype was found once. A clone one base away is much larger, so this may be a read error. This chain joins TRBV30 and TRBJ1-5, with TRBD1 matching 7 bases. This CDR3 has 14 amino acids. The germline V gene encodes CDR1 GTSNPN and CDR2 SVGIG (reference sequence). The CDR3 DNA sequence: TGTGCCGCCGGGACAGTTTTTAGCAATCATCCCCAGCATTTT. It specifies CAAGTVFSNHPQHF.

This clonotype has a count of ten or more. This rearrangement joins TRBV20-1 to TRBJ1-5; perhaps TRBD1 as D (5 bases). The CDR3 extends over 13 amino acids. The germline gives CDR1 DFQATT, CDR2 SNEGSKA (reference sequence). DNA of the CDR3: TGCAGCGGGGGTCGATATAGCAATCAGCCCCAGCATTTT. Translating gives CSGGRYSNQPQHF.

The chain links TRBV15 to TRBJ1-1; tentatively, D is TRBD1 (6 bases). The CDR3 is made up of 14 amino acids. Germline CDR1 is LNHNV and CDR2 is YYDKDF (reference sequence). V was trimmed by 1 base and J by 5 bases, leaving 11 bases between them. The CDR3 nucleotides read TGTGCCACCAGCAGAGCAGGGGTTCGTACTGAAGCTTTCTTT. It translates to CATSRAGVRTEAFF.

This clonotype was detected ten times or more. The chain couples TRBV7-2 to TRBJ1-1, with 9 bases that match TRBD1. After removal of 5 bases from V and 4 bases from J, the junction contained 17 bases not matched to a gene. Germline CDR1 is SGHTA and CDR2 is FQGNSA. The CDR3 length is 18 residues. In DNA form, the CDR3 reads TGTGCCAGCAGCCCCCTGGGACAGGGTAGTTTTTGGGTCACTGAAGCTTTCTTT. Protein: CASSPLGQGSFWVTEAFF.

The rearrangement links TRBV18 to TRBJ1-1; D is possibly TRBD1 (5 bases). The CDR3 runs 12 residues. From germline, CDR1 is KGHSH and CDR2 LQKENI. Trimming removed 4 bases at V and 7 bases at J, with 10 bases between. The CDR3 here is CASSRGDGEAFF. The CDR3 coding sequence is TGTGCCAGCTCACGGGGGGATGGTGAAGCTTTCTTT. Full variable domain (missing parts from reference TRBV18 and TRBJ1-1): NAGVMQNPRHLVRRRGQEARLRCSPMKGHSHVYWYRQLPEEGLKFMVYLQKENIIDESGMPKERFSAEFPKEGPSILRIQQVVRGDSAAYFCASSRGDGEAFFGQGTRLTVV.

J is TRBJ2-3 and V is TRBV20-1; TRBD2 aligns across 10 bases. V was pared by 6 bases and J by 1 base, with 4 bases of the junction left unmatched. The CDR3 contains 14 residues. The germline CDR1 and CDR2 sequences are DFQATT and SNEGSKA (reference sequence). CDR3 in amino acids: CSALAGGGTDTQYF. The CDR3 bases are TGCAGTGCCTTAGCGGGAGGAGGCACAGATACGCAGTATTTT.

This clonotype showed up many times. The gene calls are TRBV5-4 and TRBJ2-5; D is uncertain. Germline assignment: CDR1 SGHNT and CDR2 YYREEE (reference sequence). The V end was cut by 4 bases, the J end by 2 bases, with 6 bases between. This CDR3 has 12 amino acids. CDR3 amino acids: CASSPWQETQYF. Here the CDR3 DNA reads TGTGCCAGCAGCCCATGGCAAGAGACCCAGTACTTC.

This clonotype occurred many times. The V gene is TRBV20-1, the J gene TRBJ2-7; D perhaps matches TRBD2 (6 bases). Germline-derived CDR1 and CDR2 are DFQATT and SNEGSKA (reference sequence). This CDR3 comprises 12 residues. V lost 2 bases and J 4 bases, leaving 9 bases between the germline ends. The CDR3 loop reads CSARRERYEQYF. CDR3 sequence (DNA): TGCAGTGCTAGACGGGAGAGGTACGAGCAGTACTTC.

This chain connects TRBV29-1 to TRBJ2-5; D is possibly TRBD1 (6 bases). V dropped 4 bases and J dropped 12 bases, with 21 bases sitting between them. The CDR3 contains 13 residues. Germline assignment: CDR1 SQVTM and CDR2 ANQGSEA. Here the CDR3 reads CSVVGDTRGDKYF. CDR3 in DNA: TGCAGCGTTGTTGGGGACACACGAGGTGACAAGTACTTC.

This clonotype was recorded at least ten times. The V and J genes are TRBV11-1 and TRBJ1-1; 9 positions match TRBD1. Per the germline V gene, CDR1 is SGHAT and CDR2 is FQDESV (reference sequence). V was clipped by 3 bases and J by 0 bases; unmatched bases: 5. The CDR3 is 16 residues long. In nucleotides, the CDR3 is TGTGCCAGCAGCTTCGGACAGGGGATAATGAACACTGAAGCTTTCTTT. This translates into CASSFGQGIMNTEAFF. The variable domain in full, completed from reference TRBV11-1 and TRBJ1-1, reads EAEVAQSPRYKITEKSQAVAFWCDPISGHATLYWYRQILGQGPELLVQFQDESVVDDSQLPKDRFSAERLKGVDSTLKIQPAELGDSAMYLCASSFGQGIMNTEAFFGQGTRLTVV.

Regarding this clonotype: Just one base apart from a much larger clone, this may be a read error. V gene TRBV12-3 or TRBV12-4 combines with J gene TRBJ2-7, with TRBD2 identical over 10 bases. This CDR3 comprises 15 residues. The CDR3 spells CAISLAGLAFYEQYF. In DNA, the CDR3 is TGTGCCATCAGTTTAGCGGGACTAGCGTTTTACGAGCAGTACTTC.

For this clonotype: A junction end diverges from the germline sequence, so it may reflect a read error. The V gene is TRBV6-5, the J gene TRBJ2-1, with TRBD2 identical over 9 bases. The CDR3 sequence is 15 residues long. CDR1 and CDR2 from the germline V gene are MNHEY and SVGAGI. CDR3 residues: CAISDSGSSYNEQFF. In DNA form, the CDR3 reads TGTGCCATCAGTGATAGCGGGAGCTCCTACAATGAGCAGTTCTTC.

This clonotype was seen repeatedly, ten times or more. The rearrangement uses TRBV27 and TRBJ2-3, with TRBD2 as a possible D gene (5 bases). Deletions cut 2 bases from V and 1 base from J, with 16 bases between. The CDR3 runs to 17 residues. Germline V gives CDR1 MNHEY, CDR2 SMNVEV (reference sequence). The CDR3 loop reads CASSLSHTGYGTDTQYF. CDR3 coding DNA: TGTGCCAGCAGTTTAAGTCACACGGGGTACGGCACAGATACGCAGTATTTT.

This clonotype was detected many times. This chain connects TRBV4-2 to TRBJ2-1; 7 bases are a match to TRBD1. After removal of 1 base from V and 9 bases from J, the junction contained 6 bases not matched to a gene. Per germline, CDR1 LGHNA and CDR2 YNFKEQ. This CDR3 is built from 14 residues. The CDR3 DNA follows: TGTGCCAGCAGCCAAGGGGGACAGTACGGTGAGCAGTTCTTC. The encoded protein is CASSQGGQYGEQFF.

This chain connects TRBV7-2 to TRBJ1-1; unclear D gene. Germline V gene sequence: CDR1 SGHTA, CDR2 FQGNSA. The CDR3 has 15 amino acids. The V end lost 5 bases, the J end lost 5 bases, and 18 bases lay between the germline ends. The CDR3 spells CASSQEIWVDTEAFF. The CDR3 DNA sequence: TGTGCCAGCAGCCAAGAGATTTGGGTAGATACTGAAGCTTTCTTT.

A remark on this clonotype: A much larger clone lies one base from this, so it may be a read error. The CDR3 region is CATGRDRGQTNQPQHF. The DNA for the CDR3 is TGTGCCACCGGCAGAGATCGGGGGCAGACTAATCAGCCCCAGCATTTT. The chain combines TRBV15 with TRBJ1-5, with D tentatively TRBD1 (6 bases). This CDR3 contains 16 residues. The V gene's germline CDR1 is LNHNV and CDR2 YYDKDF (reference sequence).

As regards this clonotype: Since no conserved phenylalanine or tryptophan closes the CDR3, a read error is the likely cause. The chain links TRBV27 to TRBJ1-1, with D maybe TRBD1 (5 bases). The CDR3 is 13 amino acids. Germline V lookup: CDR1 MNHEY, CDR2 SMNVEV (reference sequence). CDR3 in amino acids: CATFPGGNTKAFS. The CDR3 bases are TGTGCCACTTTCCCGGGGGGGAACACTAAAGCTTTCTCT.

The table lists this clonotype with many counts. V gene TRBV15 combines with J gene TRBJ2-1; no clear D gene. The ends were cut back, 1 base at V and 7 bases at J, with 5 bases in the middle. This CDR3 comprises 12 residues. Germline V CDR1 and CDR2: LNHNV, YYDKDF (reference sequence). The CDR3 is CATSRVGNEQFF. The CDR3 nucleotides are TGTGCCACCAGCAGAGTTGGAAATGAGCAGTTCTTC.